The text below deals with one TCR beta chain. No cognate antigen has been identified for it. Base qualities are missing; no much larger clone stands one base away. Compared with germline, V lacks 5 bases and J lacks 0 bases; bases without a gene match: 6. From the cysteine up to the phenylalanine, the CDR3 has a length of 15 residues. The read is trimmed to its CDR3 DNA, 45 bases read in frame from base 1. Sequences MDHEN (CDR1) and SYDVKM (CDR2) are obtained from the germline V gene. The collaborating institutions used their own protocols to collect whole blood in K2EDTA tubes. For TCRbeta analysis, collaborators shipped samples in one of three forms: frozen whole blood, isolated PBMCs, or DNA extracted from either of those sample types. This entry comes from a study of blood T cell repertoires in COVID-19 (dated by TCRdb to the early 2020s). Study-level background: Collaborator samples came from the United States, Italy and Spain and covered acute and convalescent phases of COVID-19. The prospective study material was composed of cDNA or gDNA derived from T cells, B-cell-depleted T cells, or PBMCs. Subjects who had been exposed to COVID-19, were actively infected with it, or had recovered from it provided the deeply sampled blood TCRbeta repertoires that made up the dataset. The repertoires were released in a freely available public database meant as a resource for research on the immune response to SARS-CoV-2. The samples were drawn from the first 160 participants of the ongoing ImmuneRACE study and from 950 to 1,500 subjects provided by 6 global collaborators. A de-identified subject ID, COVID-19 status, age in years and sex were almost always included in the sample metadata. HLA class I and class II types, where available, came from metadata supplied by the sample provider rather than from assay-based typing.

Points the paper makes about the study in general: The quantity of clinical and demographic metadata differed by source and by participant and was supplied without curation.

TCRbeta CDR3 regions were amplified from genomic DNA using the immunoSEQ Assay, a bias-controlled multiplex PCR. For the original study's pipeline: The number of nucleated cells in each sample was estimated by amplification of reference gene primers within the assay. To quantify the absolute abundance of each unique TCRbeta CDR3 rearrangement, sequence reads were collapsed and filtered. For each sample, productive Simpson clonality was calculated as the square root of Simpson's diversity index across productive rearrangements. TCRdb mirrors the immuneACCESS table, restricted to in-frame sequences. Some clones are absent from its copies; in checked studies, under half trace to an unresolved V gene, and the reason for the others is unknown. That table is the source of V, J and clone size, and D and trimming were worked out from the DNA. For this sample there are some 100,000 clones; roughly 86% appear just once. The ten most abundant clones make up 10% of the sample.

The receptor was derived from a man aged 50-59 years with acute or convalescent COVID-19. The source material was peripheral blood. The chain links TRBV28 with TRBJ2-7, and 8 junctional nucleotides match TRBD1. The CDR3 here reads CASSLRDRHSYEQYF. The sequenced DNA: TGTGCCAGCAGTCTCCGGGACAGGCACTCCTACGAGCAGTACTTC.